A single sample gave rise to the 8 T cell receptor beta chains below, sequenced in a study of a mutant IDH1 vaccine in newly diagnosed glioma (dated by TCRdb to the early 2020s). Receptors were amplified or captured by the immunoSEQ multiplex PCR assay. Sourced from immuneACCESS, this table was stored by TCRdb with only in-frame sequences that have V and J called. A share of the clones is absent; for the studies checked, an unresolved V gene accounts for under half, and the remainder has no known explanation. The sample has 25,000 to 30,000 clones on record, around 80% of them singletons. Jointly, the top ten make up 8% to 9% of the sample. What the time point label conveys for this sample: week 23, last vaccination. Each vaccine dose, consisting of 300 ug of a 20-mer mutant IDH1 peptide in Montanide, was administered subcutaneously with topical imiquimod. These receptors have no known antigen. The sequencing here drew on PBMCs, taken from a glioma patient whose treatment included an IDH1 peptide vaccine. The receptor set was obtained from a woman aged 18 to 35 with glioma.

The chain is built from TRBV18 and TRBJ2-7; 7 bases line up with TRBD1. Germline CDR1 and CDR2: KGHSH and LQKENI. The CDR3 spans 13 residues. The V gene end was trimmed by 5 bases and the J gene end by 6 bases; junction bases not matched to a gene: 7. CDR3 protein: CASSAGQDGEQYF. The CDR3 nucleotides read TGTGCCAGCTCAGCCGGACAGGATGGCGAGCAGTACTTC.

This clone has just a few counts. The chain uses TRBV30 and TRBJ1-5; unclear D gene. The CDR3 extends over 15 amino acids. Trimming pared 0 bases from V and 1 base from J, leaving 10 bases between. Germline V lookup: CDR1 GTSNPN, CDR2 SVGIG (reference sequence). The chain's CDR3 is CAWSVHLGSNQPQHF. As DNA, the CDR3 is TGTGCCTGGAGTGTACATTTAGGCAGCAATCAGCCCCAGCATTTT.

The chain joins TRBV25-1 to TRBJ2-5; TRBD2 is a possible D gene (6 bases). With the DNA end fitting TRBJ2-7 better, the J assignment may be wrong. Looked up from germline, CDR1 is MGHDK and CDR2 is SYGVNS. This CDR3 region has 17 residues. This chain's CDR3 is CASSTQSSGHTAYEQYF. The CDR3 DNA reads TGTGCCAGCAGTACCCAGAGTAGCGGACATACGGCCTACGAGCAGTACTTC.

This rearrangement joins TRBV7-9 to TRBJ2-2; no firm D call. Between the trimmed V and J ends, which lost 2 bases and 4 bases, there was a span of 5 bases. The CDR3 extends over 13 amino acids. Germline V CDR1 and CDR2: SEHNR, FQNEAQ (reference sequence). The CDR3 DNA sequence: TGTGCCAGCAGCTTATTTCTCACCGGGGAGCTGTTTTTT. Translating gives CASSLFLTGELFF.

The rearrangement joins TRBV2 to TRBJ2-3, with TRBD1 as a possible D gene (5 bases). Germline-derived CDR1 and CDR2 are SNHLY and FYNNEI. This CDR3 spans 15 amino acids. V was pared by 5 bases and J by 2 bases, with 14 bases between. CDR3 nucleotides: TGTGCCAGCAGTTCCCAGGGTACGAACACAGATACGCAGTATTTT. Encoded protein: CASSSQGTNTDTQYF.

The chain uses TRBV7-2 and TRBJ2-5, with 9 bases matching TRBD2. CDR1 and CDR2 from the germline V gene are SGHTA and FQGNSA. With 5 bases clipped from V and 5 bases from J, the junction kept 18 bases outside the gene matches. The CDR3 is made up of 18 amino acids. The CDR3 region is CASSRDRLAEGRYETQYF. In DNA form, the CDR3 reads TGTGCCAGCAGCCGAGACCGACTAGCGGAGGGGCGATACGAGACCCAGTACTTC.

The rearrangement uses TRBV7-2 and TRBJ2-7, with TRBD2 matching 10 bases. CDR3 length: 16 amino acids. Per germline, CDR1 SGHTA and CDR2 FQGNSA. V was clipped by 1 base and J by 5 bases; unmatched bases: 8. CDR3 sequence: CASSLDYDSGGNEQYF. DNA of the CDR3: TGTGCCAGCAGCTTAGATTATGATAGCGGGGGGAACGAGCAGTACTTC.

The V and J genes are TRBV4-1 and TRBJ1-2, with 7 bases matching TRBD1. The V gene's germline CDR1 is MGHRA and CDR2 YSYEKL. This CDR3 region has 18 residues. The ends lost 0 bases at V and 3 bases at J; junction bases unmatched: 13. The CDR3 DNA reads TGCGCCAGCAGCCAAGAAGGGGCATTACAGGGGTGGGACTATGGCTACACCTTC. Translation: CASSQEGALQGWDYGYTF.